The rows below give T cell receptor beta chains drawn from one sample of a study of technical replicates of blood from several donors. Repertoires were generated with immunoSEQ multiplex PCR, while TCRdb's copy carries only in-frame clones and drops some. The table lists 50,000 or so clones, roughly 90% of them singletons. The sample was PBMCs. The receptors here all came from a human donor in good health. Some clones in this sample may be carry-over from other donors' samples. Each CDR3 is given with its conserved first and last residue. D genes are given only for firm matches. Where a row states a size, it is once, few, many or the class of an expanded clone; other rows omit it.

J gene: TRBJ1-4; D gene: TRBD1; clone size: .; V gene: TRBV19; CDR3 protein: CASSPGTGGATNEKLFF; CDR3 DNA: TGTGCCAGTAGTCCTGGGACAGGGGGTGCAACTAATGAAAAACTGTTTTTT
J gene: TRBJ1-1; D gene: .; clone size: .; V gene: TRBV4-3; CDR3 protein: CASSQDRGGPTEAFF; CDR3 DNA: TGCGCCAGCAGCCAAGACCGCGGGGGTCCCACTGAAGCTTTCTTT
J gene: TRBJ1-1; D gene: .; clone size: once; V gene: TRBV5-6; CDR3 protein: CASSLDRLGHLNTEAFF; CDR3 DNA: TGTGCCAGCAGCTTGGACCGACTGGGACACCTGAACACTGAAGCTTTCTTT
J gene: TRBJ1-1; D gene: .; clone size: .; V gene: TRBV5-1; CDR3 protein: CASSSGLRAFF; CDR3 DNA: TGCGCCAGCAGCTCTGGACTGAGAGCTTTCTTT
J gene: TRBJ1-3; D gene: .; clone size: .; V gene: TRBV4-2; CDR3 protein: CASSQEGIGGLSGNTIYF; CDR3 DNA: TGTGCCAGCAGCCAAGAAGGGATAGGAGGGCTCTCTGGAAACACCATATATTTT
J gene: TRBJ1-5; D gene: .; clone size: .; V gene: TRBV18; CDR3 protein: CASSPELDQPQHF; CDR3 DNA: TGTGCCAGCTCACCTGAGCTAGATCAGCCCCAGCATTTT
J gene: TRBJ2-2; D gene: .; clone size: .; V gene: TRBV4-3; CDR3 protein: CASSQEVWQTGELFF; CDR3 DNA: TGCGCCAGCAGCCAAGAAGTTTGGCAGACCGGGGAGCTGTTTTTT
J gene: TRBJ1-6; D gene: .; clone size: .; V gene: TRBV29-1; CDR3 protein: CSVSVAADNSPLHF; CDR3 DNA: TGCAGCGTTTCAGTTGCTGCCGATAATTCACCCCTCCACTTT
J gene: TRBJ1-2; D gene: .; clone size: .; V gene: TRBV2; CDR3 protein: CASRHPTEYGYTF; CDR3 DNA: TGTGCCAGCAGGCACCCGACAGAGTACGGCTACACCTTC
J gene: TRBJ2-3; D gene: .; clone size: .; V gene: TRBV5-1; CDR3 protein: CASSLAGTTSTDTQYF; CDR3 DNA: TGCGCCAGCAGCTTGGCCGGGACAACGTCTACAGATACGCAGTATTTT
J gene: TRBJ2-1; D gene: TRBD1; clone size: .; V gene: TRBV6-5; CDR3 protein: CASTGDRGRYNEQFF; CDR3 DNA: TGTGCCAGCACCGGGGACAGGGGGCGTTATAATGAGCAGTTCTTC
J gene: TRBJ2-3; D gene: TRBD2; clone size: .; V gene: TRBV10-3; CDR3 protein: CAISESRLAGAPDTQYF; CDR3 DNA: TGTGCCATCAGTGAGTCGCGACTAGCGGGAGCTCCAGATACGCAGTATTTT
J gene: TRBJ2-7; D gene: TRBD1; clone size: .; V gene: TRBV29-1; CDR3 protein: CSVTRGTGGDEQYF; CDR3 DNA: TGCAGCGTCACCAGAGGGACAGGGGGCGACGAGCAGTACTTC
J gene: TRBJ2-7; D gene: .; clone size: once; V gene: TRBV6-6; CDR3 protein: CASSYSDWGYEQYF; CDR3 DNA: TGTGCCAGCAGTTACTCGGACTGGGGCTACGAGCAGTACTTC
J gene: TRBJ1-3; D gene: .; clone size: .; V gene: TRBV6-6; CDR3 protein: CASSFARPSGNTIYF; CDR3 DNA: TGTGCCAGCAGTTTCGCCAGGCCAAGCGGAAACACCATATATTTT
J gene: TRBJ2-7; D gene: TRBD2; clone size: .; V gene: TRBV9; CDR3 protein: CASSADGSGSSAEYF; CDR3 DNA: TGTGCCAGCAGCGCGGACGGTAGCGGGAGTTCGGCGGAGTACTTC